Here is one T cell receptor (beta chain) with its context. Within 2 weeks before study entry, exposed participants met a COVID-19 case. The CDR3 sequence is 18 residues long. Trimming at V came to 2 bases and at J to 3 bases, leaving 12 bases not matched to a gene. Germline CDR1 reads LGHNT; CDR2 reads FRNRAP. These data are taken from a study of blood T cell repertoires in COVID-19. Across the study: Sample material is recorded as cDNA or gDNA derived from T cells, B-cell-depleted T cells, or PBMCs.

Clones were sequenced by immunoSEQ multiplex PCR, and TCRdb holds only the in-frame ones, with some missing. The sample shows 120,000 to 150,000 clones, approximately 90% of them seen only once. The source material was PBMCs or T cells enriched from blood (not recorded which). The clonotype originates from a woman aged 35 to 49 who had been exposed to COVID-19. The chain employs TRBV12-5 and TRBJ1-5; 8 nucleotides agree with TRBD1. The chain's CDR3 is CASGLRYLGQVHNQPQHF. The CDR3 nucleotides are TGTGCTAGTGGTTTGCGGTACCTGGGACAGGTCCACAATCAGCCCCAGCATTTT.